The clone carrying this T cell receptor beta chain was seen a single time. This specimen belongs to a study of blood T cell repertoires in COVID-19. The CDR3 covers 16 residues. V lost 6 bases and J lost 7; bases outside the gene matches: 13. Germline V lookup: CDR1 SNHLY, CDR2 FYNNEI. Measured with immunoSEQ multiplex PCR; TCRdb has only the in-frame clones, and not every one. The table lists over 140,000 clones, nearly 80% of them singletons, with around 3% in the top ten. Participants spanned ages roughly 18 to 90 years and resided in fewer than 30 US areas. Among Cohort 3 donors, those recovered had two negative PCRs, clearance, or symptom resolution.

The receptor was isolated from a woman aged 45-60 years who had recovered from COVID-19. V and J are TRBV2 and TRBJ1-4; TRBD1 matches at 8 bases. Material for sequencing was PBMCs or T cells enriched from blood (not recorded which). The CDR3 region is CASSGDRLVSTEKLFF. CDR3 coding DNA: TGTGCCAGCAGCGGGGACAGGCTTGTTTCTACTGAAAAACTGTTTTTT.